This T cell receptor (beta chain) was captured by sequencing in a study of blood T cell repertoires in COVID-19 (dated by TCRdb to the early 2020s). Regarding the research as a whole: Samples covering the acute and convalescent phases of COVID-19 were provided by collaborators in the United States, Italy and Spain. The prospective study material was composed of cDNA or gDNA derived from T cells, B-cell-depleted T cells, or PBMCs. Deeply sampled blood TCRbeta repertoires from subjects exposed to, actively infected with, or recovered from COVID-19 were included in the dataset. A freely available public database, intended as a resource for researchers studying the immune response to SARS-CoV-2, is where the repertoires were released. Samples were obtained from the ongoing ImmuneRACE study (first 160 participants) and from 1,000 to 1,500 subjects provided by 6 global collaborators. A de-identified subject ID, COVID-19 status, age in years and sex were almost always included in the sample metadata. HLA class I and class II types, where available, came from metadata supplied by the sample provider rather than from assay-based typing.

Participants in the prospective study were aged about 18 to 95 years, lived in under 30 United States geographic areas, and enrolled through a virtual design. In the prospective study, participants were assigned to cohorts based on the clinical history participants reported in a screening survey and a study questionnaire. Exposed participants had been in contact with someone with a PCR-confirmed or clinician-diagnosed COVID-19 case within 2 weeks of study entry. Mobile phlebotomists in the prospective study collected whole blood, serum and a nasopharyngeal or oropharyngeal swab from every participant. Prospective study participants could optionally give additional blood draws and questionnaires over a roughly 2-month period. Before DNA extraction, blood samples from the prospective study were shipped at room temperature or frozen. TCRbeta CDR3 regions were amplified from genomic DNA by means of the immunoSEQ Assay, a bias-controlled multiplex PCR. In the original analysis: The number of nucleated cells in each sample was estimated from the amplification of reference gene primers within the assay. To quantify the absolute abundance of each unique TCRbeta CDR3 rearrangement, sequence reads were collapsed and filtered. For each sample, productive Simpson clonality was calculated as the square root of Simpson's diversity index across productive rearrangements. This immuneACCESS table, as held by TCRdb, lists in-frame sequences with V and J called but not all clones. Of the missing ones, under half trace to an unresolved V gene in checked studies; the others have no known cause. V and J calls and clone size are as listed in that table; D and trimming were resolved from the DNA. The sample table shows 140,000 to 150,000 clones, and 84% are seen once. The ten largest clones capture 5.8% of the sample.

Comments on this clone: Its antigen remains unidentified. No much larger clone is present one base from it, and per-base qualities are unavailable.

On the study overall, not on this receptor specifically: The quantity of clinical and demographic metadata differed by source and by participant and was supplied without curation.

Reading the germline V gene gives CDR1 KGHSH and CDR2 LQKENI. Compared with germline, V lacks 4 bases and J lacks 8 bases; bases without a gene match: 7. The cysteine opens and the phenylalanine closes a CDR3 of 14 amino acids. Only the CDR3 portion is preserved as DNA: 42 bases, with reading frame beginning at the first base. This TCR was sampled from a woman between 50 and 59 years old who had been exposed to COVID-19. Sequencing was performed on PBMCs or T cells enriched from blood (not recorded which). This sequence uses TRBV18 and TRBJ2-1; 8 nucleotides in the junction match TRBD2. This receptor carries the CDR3 CASSRDGRGYEQFF. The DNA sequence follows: TGTGCCAGCTCACGAGACGGGAGGGGGTATGAGCAGTTCTTC.